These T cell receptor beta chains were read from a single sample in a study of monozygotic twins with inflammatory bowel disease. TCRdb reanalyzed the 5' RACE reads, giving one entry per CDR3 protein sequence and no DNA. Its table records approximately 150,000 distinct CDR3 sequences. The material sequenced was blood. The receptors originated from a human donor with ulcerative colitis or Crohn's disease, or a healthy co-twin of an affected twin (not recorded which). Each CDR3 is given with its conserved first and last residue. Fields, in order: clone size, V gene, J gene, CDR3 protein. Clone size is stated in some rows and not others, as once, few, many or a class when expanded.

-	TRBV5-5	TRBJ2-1	CASSPNPPRADEQFF
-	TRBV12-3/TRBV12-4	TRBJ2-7	CASRDHGTGGMGEQYF
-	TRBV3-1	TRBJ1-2	CASSQDHRGAYGYTF
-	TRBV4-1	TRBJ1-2	CASSPLGRRPRGYTF
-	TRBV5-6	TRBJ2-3	CASSRRGSTDTQYF
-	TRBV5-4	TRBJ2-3	CASSLETGSTDTQYF
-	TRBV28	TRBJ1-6	CASRERNSPLHF
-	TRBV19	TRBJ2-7	CASSPWTSGNTYEQYF
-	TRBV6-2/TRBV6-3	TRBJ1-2	CASSYFLRGYGYTF
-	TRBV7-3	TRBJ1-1	CASSLGGGETEAFF
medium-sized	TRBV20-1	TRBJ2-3	CSARVLAGGLVDTQYF
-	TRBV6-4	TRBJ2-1	CASTRSSNGNEQFF
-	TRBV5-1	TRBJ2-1	CASSLTRSSSYNEQFF
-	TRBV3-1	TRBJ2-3	CASSQDSTWGTQYF
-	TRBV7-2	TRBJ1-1	CASSLVGAAPEAFF
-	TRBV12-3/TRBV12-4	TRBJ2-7	CASLSGGVEQYF
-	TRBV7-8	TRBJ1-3	CASSLRQTGNTIYF
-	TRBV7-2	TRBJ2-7	CASSRDGGYEQYF
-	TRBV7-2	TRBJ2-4	CASSFSSSKNIQYF
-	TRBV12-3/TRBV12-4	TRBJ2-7	CATTTHGTAYEQYF
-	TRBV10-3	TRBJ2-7	CAISLDSYFEQYF
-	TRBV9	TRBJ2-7	CASSATGFTYEQYF
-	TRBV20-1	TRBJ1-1	CSARPDRNTEAFF
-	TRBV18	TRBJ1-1	CASSPLSGTEAFF
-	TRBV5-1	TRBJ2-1	CASSPGGPDNEQFF
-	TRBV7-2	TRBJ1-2	CASSSYGGNYGYTF
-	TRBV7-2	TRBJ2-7	CASSPAVDVAYEQYF
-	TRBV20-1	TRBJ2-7	CSATTGLAGARQYF
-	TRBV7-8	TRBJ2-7	CASSHATGYTYEQYF
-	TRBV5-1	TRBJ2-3	CASSSWTSGDFTDTQYF
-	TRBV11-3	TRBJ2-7	CASSLGSGSYEQYF
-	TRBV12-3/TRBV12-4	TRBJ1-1	CASSLAPTGGTEAFF
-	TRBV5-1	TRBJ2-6	CASSRDSLSGANVLTF
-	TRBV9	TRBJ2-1	CASSIREWNEQFF
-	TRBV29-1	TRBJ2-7	CSVEGGTTSYEQYF
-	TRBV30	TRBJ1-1	CAYGRLNTEAFF
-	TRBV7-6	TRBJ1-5	CASSFTTGRNQPQHF
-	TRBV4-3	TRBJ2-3	CASSQVRGTLSTDTQYF
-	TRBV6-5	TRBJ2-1	CASSYIRNFYNEQFF
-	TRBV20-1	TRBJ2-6	CSAIVASSGANVLTF
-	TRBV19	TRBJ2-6	CASRGQSSGANVLTF
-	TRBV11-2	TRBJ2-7	CASSLIQGESYEQYF
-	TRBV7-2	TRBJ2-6	CASRPTGAGANVLTF
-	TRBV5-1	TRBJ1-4	CASSYGQGAANEKLFF
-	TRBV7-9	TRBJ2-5	CASSFGAGETQYF
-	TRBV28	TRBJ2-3	CASSRPLRITDTQYF
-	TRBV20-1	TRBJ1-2	CSASIPGEHGYTF